The 28 T cell receptor beta chains in this list originate from one sample, sequenced in a study of CD8 T cells in Susac syndrome. After extraction with the RNeasy kit, roughly 0.5 to 1 ug of the RNA was reverse transcribed using random hexamers. MiXCR, run by TCRdb on the immunoSEQ multiplex PCR reads, gives a single entry per CDR3 protein. The top ten clones hold roughly 0.3% of a sample with 100,000 to 150,000 distinct CDR3 sequences, approximately 93% of them seen once. Material: CD8+ T cells from PBMCs. These receptors originate from a human donor with multiple sclerosis.

J is TRBJ2-5 and V is TRBV27; D is perhaps TRBD1 (6 bases). Germline V gene data show CDR1 as MNHEY and CDR2 as SMNVEV (reference sequence). The CDR3 is made up of 13 amino acids. Between the trimmed V and J ends, which lost 3 bases and 7 bases, there was a span of 12 bases. CDR3 sequence: CASSLGAGRTQYF. CDR3 bases: TGTGCCAGCAGTTTGGGGGCCGGGCGGACCCAGTACTTC.

This clonotype has only one observation. The chain combines TRBV1 with TRBJ2-7. TRBV1 is given as a pseudogene. The length of the CDR3 is 16 residues. This CDR3 reads CTSSQDIRCVVYEQYV. The CDR3 coding sequence is TGCACCAGCAGCCAAGATATCAGGTGCGTGGTCTACGAGCAGTACGTC.

This chain connects TRBV5-1 to TRBJ2-2, with 7 bases aligning to TRBD2. The CDR3 extends over 15 amino acids. The ends lost 4 bases at V and 0 bases at J; junction bases unmatched: 3. Germline V gene data show CDR1 as SGHRS and CDR2 as YFSETQ. The CDR3 DNA reads TGCGCCAGCAGCCCAGCGGGGACGAACACCGGGGAGCTGTTTTTT. Residues: CASSPAGTNTGELFF.

This clonotype came up once. This chain joins TRBV5-1 and TRBJ1-4; D remains unclear. Germline V lookup: CDR1 SGHRS, CDR2 YFSETQ. V lost 1 base and J 4 bases, leaving 11 bases between the germline ends. The CDR3 consists of 15 residues. The CDR3 sequence is CASSLNRGLNEKLFF. CDR3 coding DNA: TGCGCCAGCAGCTTGAACAGAGGGCTTAATGAAAAACTGTTTTTT. Full variable domain (outside the CDR3, taken from reference TRBV5-1 and TRBJ1-4): KAGVTQTPRYLIKTRGQQVTLSCSPISGHRSVSWYQQTPGQGLQFLFEYFSETQRNKGNFPGRFSGRQFSNSRSEMNVSTLELGDSALYLCASSLNRGLNEKLFFGSGTQLSVL.

J is TRBJ1-2 and V is TRBV11-2, with 11 nucleotides matching TRBD1. The CDR3 loop spans 17 amino acids. Trimming took 4 bases from V and 4 from J; bases not matched to a gene: 11. Germline values: CDR1 SGHAT, CDR2 FQNNGV. The CDR3 spells CASSSSPGTGGVYGYTF. The CDR3 nucleotides are TGTGCCAGCAGCTCCTCCCCCGGGACAGGGGGGGTCTATGGCTACACCTTC.

This chain connects TRBV2 to TRBJ1-1; perhaps TRBD1 as D (5 bases). The V end was cut by 5 bases, the J end by 0 bases, with 10 bases between. The V gene's germline CDR1 is SNHLY and CDR2 FYNNEI. The CDR3 spans 14 residues. The CDR3 protein is CASSPRQLNTEAFF. The CDR3 DNA reads as TGTGCCAGCAGTCCCAGACAGCTGAACACTGAAGCTTTCTTT.

This sequence joins TRBV7-9 and TRBJ2-3; 7 bases match TRBD1. Germline V gene data show CDR1 as SEHNR and CDR2 as FQNEAQ (reference sequence). V lost 7 bases, J lost 2 bases, and 3 bases stayed unmatched. This CDR3 comprises 13 residues. CDR3 sequence (DNA): TGTGCCAGCAAGGGACAGTTCACAGATACGCAGTATTTT. It translates to CASKGQFTDTQYF. Full variable domain (remainder filled in from reference TRBV7-9 and TRBJ2-3): DTGVSQNPRHKITKRGQNVTFRCDPISEHNRLYWYRQTLGQGPEFLTYFQNEAQLEKSRLLSDRFSAERPKGSFSTLEIQRTEQGDSAMYLCASKGQFTDTQYFGPGTRLTVL.

This chain joins TRBV13 and TRBJ1-1; D unclear. V was shortened by 5 bases and J by 5 bases, with 9 bases between the two germline ends. CDR1 and CDR2 (germline): PRHDT, FYEKMQ (reference sequence). The CDR3 has 12 amino acids. CDR3 amino acids: CASSLASTEAFF. In DNA form, the CDR3 reads TGTGCCAGCAGCCTTGCGAGTACTGAAGCTTTCTTT.

The gene calls are TRBV5-5 and TRBJ2-1, with 10 positions matching TRBD1. Germline trimming cut 4 bases from V and 3 bases from J; bases unmatched to any gene: 4. The CDR3 sequence is 15 residues long. Germline assignment: CDR1 SGHKS and CDR2 YYEKEE (reference sequence). In DNA, the CDR3 is TGTGCCAGCAGCGGGGGACAGGGGAACTACAATGAGCAGTTCTTC. Encoded protein: CASSGGQGNYNEQFF.

This chain uses TRBV5-6 with TRBJ1-6; TRBD1 is a possible D gene (5 bases). Germline V gives CDR1 SGHDT, CDR2 YYEEEE. V lost 3 bases to trimming and J lost 7 bases, with 11 bases between them. The CDR3 has 14 residues. The CDR3: CASSSGTVNSPLHF. CDR3 nucleotide sequence: TGTGCCAGCAGCTCTGGGACGGTAAATTCACCCCTCCACTTT.

This chain connects TRBV6-5 to TRBJ2-2; no firm D call. With 2 bases removed from V and 3 bases from J, the gap between germline ends came to 4 bases. Germline CDR1 reads MNHEY; CDR2 reads SVGAGI. The CDR3 covers 13 residues. The CDR3 bases are TGTGCCAGCAGTTACGGGGACACCGGGGAGCTGTTTTTT. Amino acids: CASSYGDTGELFF.

V gene TRBV14 combines with J gene TRBJ2-2, with 10 positions matching TRBD2. Trimming took 8 bases from V and 7 from J; bases not matched to a gene: 16. The CDR3 is 17 residues long. CDR1 is SGHDN and CDR2 is FVKESK in the germline V gene. For the CDR3, the DNA is TGTGCCAGCTCCCTTCGCCTAGCGGGAGTAAGGGGCGGGGAGCTGTTTTTT. It is translated as CASSLRLAGVRGGELFF. Combining the CDR3 with reference TRBV14 and TRBJ2-2 gives the whole variable domain EAGVTQFPSHSVIEKGQTVTLRCDPISGHDNLYWYRRVMGKEIKFLLHFVKESKQDESGMPNNRFLAERTGGTYSTLKVQPAELEDSGVYFCASSLRLAGVRGGELFFGEGSRLTVL.

This chain joins TRBV30 and TRBJ2-7, with 7 nucleotides matching TRBD2. The germline gives CDR1 GTSNPN, CDR2 SVGIG (reference sequence). V trimming: 2 bases; J trimming: 3 bases; junction bases outside the gene matches: 4. The CDR3 length is 13 residues. CDR3 in DNA: TGTGCCTGGAGTCGAGCGGGGCTCTACGAGCAGTACTTC. Protein product: CAWSRAGLYEQYF.

The V gene is TRBV7-2, the J gene TRBJ2-1; the D gene is possibly TRBD1 (6 bases). V was cut by 5 bases and J by 6 bases, with 14 bases left in between. Germline loops: CDR1 SGHTA, CDR2 FQGNSA. CDR3 size: 14 residues. Here the CDR3 reads CASSTFGQLNEQFF. The CDR3 nucleotides are TGTGCCAGCAGCACCTTTGGACAGCTCAATGAGCAGTTCTTC.

The V and J genes are TRBV28 and TRBJ2-7; TRBD1 or TRBD2 may be the D gene (5 bases each). The CDR3 is 15 amino acids. Deletions cut 7 bases from V and 3 bases from J, with 19 bases between. Per the germline V gene, CDR1 is MDHEN and CDR2 is SYDVKM. The CDR3 DNA is TGTGCCAGCAACCGGGACCGGGACGGAAACTACGAGCAGTACTTC. This sequence encodes CASNRDRDGNYEQYF.

This chain joins TRBV4-1 and TRBJ2-1, with TRBD2 matching over 10 bases. CDR3 length: 16 residues. V lost 1 base, J lost 3 bases, and 3 bases stayed unmatched. Germline V gives CDR1 MGHRA, CDR2 YSYEKL. In DNA, the CDR3 is TGCGCCAGCAGCCAAGGCCGGACTAGCGGCTACAATGAGCAGTTCTTC. Translation: CASSQGRTSGYNEQFF.

The rearrangement uses TRBV20-1 and TRBJ2-1; 9 bases align to TRBD1. Germline assignment: CDR1 DFQATT and CDR2 SNEGSKA (reference sequence). CDR3 length equals 15 residues. Trimming took 1 base from V and 5 from J; bases not matched to a gene: 6. CDR3 coding DNA: TGCAGTGCTAGAGGCGGGACAGGGACAAACAATGAGCAGTTCTTC. Protein: CSARGGTGTNNEQFF.

The chain is built from TRBV19 and TRBJ2-7; no definite D call. CDR1 and CDR2 (germline): LNHDA, SQIVND (reference sequence). Trimming cost V 3 bases and J 6 bases, with 15 bases left between them. This CDR3 is built from 14 residues. The CDR3 nucleotides read TGTGCCAGTAGTATTCCCGGGCAGCCCCTCGAGCAGTACTTC. Translating it yields CASSIPGQPLEQYF.

The rearrangement joins TRBV7-9 to TRBJ1-2, with a possible D match to TRBD1 (5 bases). Germline lookup yields CDR1 SEHNR and CDR2 FQNEAQ (reference sequence). CDR3 length equals 12 residues. V shed 3 bases and J shed 6 bases, with 8 bases lying between them. The DNA for the CDR3 is TGTGCCAGCAGCTTGGCGGGGGATGGCTACACCTTC. Protein: CASSLAGDGYTF.

The chain is built from TRBV28 and TRBJ1-5; no firm D call. Looked up from germline, CDR1 is MDHEN and CDR2 is SYDVKM. Deletions cut 3 bases from V and 3 bases from J, with 9 bases between. The CDR3 covers 14 residues. In nucleotides, the CDR3 is TGTGCCAGCAGTTTTCGGCAGAACAATCAGCCCCAGCATTTT. It yields the protein CASSFRQNNQPQHF.

The CDR3 sequence: CAISETNTNTGELFF. CDR3 coding DNA: TGTGCCATCAGTGAGACCAACACGAACACCGGGGAGCTGTTTTTT. The chain carries TRBV10-3 and TRBJ2-2; no reliable D call. There are 15 residues in the CDR3. Germline V lookup: CDR1 ENHRY, CDR2 SYGVKD. The V end was cut by 2 bases, the J end by 0 bases, with 7 bases between.

This clonotype was observed a single time. The chain joins TRBV12-3 or TRBV12-4 to TRBJ2-5, with 10 bases matching TRBD2. V lost 5 bases and J lost 5; bases outside the gene matches: 8. The length of the CDR3 is 15 residues. The CDR3 spells CASSPSNSGGETQYF. The DNA of the CDR3 is TGTGCCAGCAGTCCCTCGAATAGCGGGGGGGAGACCCAGTACTTC.

The chain carries TRBV12-3 or TRBV12-4 and TRBJ2-7, with 9 bases fitting TRBD1. The ends lost 3 bases at V and 0 bases at J; junction bases unmatched: 3. The CDR3 has 15 amino acids. The CDR3 reads CASSFRGQGSYEQYF. As DNA, the CDR3 is TGTGCCAGCAGTTTTAGGGGACAGGGCTCCTACGAGCAGTACTTC.

The chain combines TRBV25-1 with TRBJ1-5, with 7 bases identical to TRBD1. With V trimmed by 4 bases and J by 2 bases, 8 bases remained unmatched. The germline V gene has CDR1 MGHDK and CDR2 SYGVNS. The CDR3 runs to 16 residues. This chain's CDR3 is CASSVTGARGNQPQHF. The CDR3 DNA reads TGTGCCAGCAGTGTCACAGGGGCAAGAGGCAATCAGCCCCAGCATTTT.

The chain uses TRBV9 and TRBJ1-5; D might be TRBD1 (6 bases). CDR3 length: 13 residues. V gave up 7 bases and J gave up 2 bases, with 10 bases separating them. Germline loops: CDR1 SGDLS, CDR2 YYNGEE. CDR3 DNA: TGTGCCAGCGGGGGCATGGGCAATCAGCCCCAGCATTTT. Protein sequence: CASGGMGNQPQHF. The entire variable domain, with the rest obtained from reference TRBV9 and TRBJ1-5, is as follows: DSGVTQTPKHLITATGQRVTLRCSPRSGDLSVYWYQQSLDQGLQFLIQYYNGEERAKGNILERFSAQQFPDLHSELNLSSLELGDSALYFCASGGMGNQPQHFGDGTRLSIL.

The chain couples TRBV4-1 to TRBJ1-2, with D hard to call. The V gene lost 1 base and the J gene lost 4 bases, with 10 bases spanning the gap. CDR3 length equals 14 residues. Germline V gene data show CDR1 as MGHRA and CDR2 as YSYEKL. Here the CDR3 DNA reads TGCGCCAGCAGCCAAGGTCACAGAACCTATGGCTACACCTTC. Translating gives CASSQGHRTYGYTF.

This clonotype was detected only once. The chain links TRBV24-1 to TRBJ2-2, with D perhaps matching TRBD1 or TRBD2 (7 bases each). This CDR3 is 16 amino acids long. V was shortened by 4 bases and J by 6 bases, with 17 bases between the two germline ends. The germline V gene has CDR1 KGHDR and CDR2 SFDVKD. The CDR3 here is CATSDLQPGGAGELFF. CDR3 coding DNA: TGTGCCACCAGTGACCTACAACCAGGGGGGGCCGGGGAGCTGTTTTTT.

This sequence joins TRBV5-1 and TRBJ2-2; 9 bases fit TRBD1. CDR3 length equals 17 residues. Per germline, CDR1 SGHRS and CDR2 YFSETQ. V was clipped by 0 bases and J by 4 bases; unmatched bases: 7. CDR3 sequence reads: CASSLEGTGFSTGELFF. The CDR3 nucleotides are TGCGCCAGCAGCTTGGAAGGGACAGGGTTCTCCACCGGGGAGCTGTTTTTT.